This TCR beta chain was identified in a study of blood T cell repertoires in COVID-19. Ages ranged from about 18 to 89 years, with residence in 24 US areas. J gave up 3 bases and V 4 bases, and 4 bases lay outside the gene matches. In germline, CDR1 is SNHLY, CDR2 FYNNEI. CDR3 length equals 15 residues. Libraries were prepared by immunoSEQ multiplex PCR; TCRdb keeps only in-frame clonotypes and omits some of them. The sample shows around 140,000 clones, around four fifths of them seen only once. This receptor was obtained from a woman aged 50 to 60 who had recovered from COVID-19. The chain joins TRBV2 to TRBJ2-4; 9 positions match TRBD1. The material sequenced was PBMCs or T cells enriched from blood (not recorded which). The CDR3 sequence is CASSGTGDLKNIQYF. CDR3 in DNA: TGTGCCAGCAGTGGGACAGGGGACCTCAAAAACATTCAGTACTTC.